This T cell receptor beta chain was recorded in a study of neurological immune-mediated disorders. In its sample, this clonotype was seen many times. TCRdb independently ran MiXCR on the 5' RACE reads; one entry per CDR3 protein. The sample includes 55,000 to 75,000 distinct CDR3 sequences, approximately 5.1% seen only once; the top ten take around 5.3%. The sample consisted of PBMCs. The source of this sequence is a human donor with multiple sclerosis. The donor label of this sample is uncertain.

The DNA for the CDR3 is TGCAGTGCTAGAGCGCTCACAGGGCTCACCTGGGGCTACACCTTC. Its protein is CSARALTGLTWGYTF. J is TRBJ1-2 and V is TRBV20-1; TRBD1 might be the D (6 bases). V was trimmed by 1 base and J by 8 bases, leaving 20 bases between them. Germline V gene sequence: CDR1 DFQATT, CDR2 SNEGSKA (reference sequence). The CDR3 length is 15 residues.